A selection of T cell receptor beta chains follows, all from one sample in a study of CD8+ T cells in alopecia areata. The data were produced by immunoSEQ multiplex PCR, yet TCRdb's version contains in-frame clones alone and is incomplete. The data contain around 100,000 clones, more than 35% of them singletons. The sequenced sample consisted of CD4+ T cells sorted from blood. The receptor source for this set is a human donor with alopecia areata. Both conserved end residues are part of each CDR3. A D gene is named only where the DNA matches it firmly. Clone sizes are given selectively: once, few, many, or a class where the clone is expanded.

j_call	clone_size	v_call	d_call	cdr3_nt	cdr3_aa
TRBJ2-7	NA	TRBV5-1	NA	TGCGCCAGCAGCTTGGGGTCAGGGTCCTTCTACGAGCAGTACTTC	CASSLGSGSFYEQYF
TRBJ2-6	few	TRBV5-1	NA	TGCGCCAGCAGCTACCAAGGGGGGGCTGGGGCCAACGTCCTGACTTTC	CASSYQGGAGANVLTF
TRBJ2-4	NA	TRBV5-1	TRBD1	TGCGCCAGCAGCTTGGCGGACAGGGATATCGACATTCAGTACTTC	CASSLADRDIDIQYF
TRBJ2-1	NA	TRBV6-1	TRBD2	TGTGCCAGCAGTGAAAACGGGAGGAGGCGTAATGAGCAGTTCTTC	CASSENGRRRNEQFF
TRBJ2-5	NA	TRBV18	TRBD2	TGTGCCAGCTCACCACTAGCGGGGGGATCCGGAGAGACCCAGTACTTC	CASSPLAGGSGETQYF
TRBJ2-6	NA	TRBV19	NA	TGTGCCACCGCGCCGGTACGGCTAGGGGCCAACGTCCTGACTTTC	CATAPVRLGANVLTF
TRBJ1-5	few	TRBV4-3	NA	TGCGCCAGCAGCCAAGATCTGATTCAGCCCCAGCATTTT	CASSQDLIQPQHF
TRBJ1-6	NA	TRBV4-2	NA	TGTGCCAGCAGCCAAGTAATCGGGCAGGGGAACTCACCCCTCCACTTT	CASSQVIGQGNSPLHF
TRBJ1-6	NA	TRBV7-2	NA	TGTGCCAGCAGCTCGCACCGGGAAGTTAATTCACCCCTCCACTTT	CASSSHREVNSPLHF
TRBJ1-4	NA	TRBV30	NA	TGTGCCTGGAGGCCCCCGGGGAGAAGCGAAAAACTGTTTTTT	CAWRPPGRSEKLFF
TRBJ1-2	NA	TRBV9	TRBD1	TGTGCCAGCAGCGTAGCCGGGACAGGGGAACGTGGCTACACCTTC	CASSVAGTGERGYTF
TRBJ1-2	once	TRBV11-2	TRBD1	TGTGCCAGCAGACTTGGGGGGACAGGAGAAGGTGGCTACACCTTC	CASRLGGTGEGGYTF
TRBJ2-1	NA	TRBV7-9	NA	TGTGCCAGCAGCTTAGAATTCCAGGGTACCTACAATGAGCAGTTCTTC	CASSLEFQGTYNEQFF
TRBJ1-2	NA	TRBV4-2	TRBD1	TGTGCCAGCAGCCGATCGGACAGGGTGGGGGATGGCTACACCTTC	CASSRSDRVGDGYTF
TRBJ1-5	NA	TRBV7-2	TRBD1	TGTGCCAGTTCAATACAGGGGGCGAATCAGCCCCAGCATTTT	CASSIQGANQPQHF
TRBJ1-2	few	TRBV7-2	NA	TGTGCCAGCAGCTTATCGATGATCGAAAGCTATGGCTACACCTTC	CASSLSMIESYGYTF
TRBJ2-3	NA	TRBV2	NA	TGTGCCAGCAGAGCCAGGACAGCGAATACGCAGTATTTT	CASRARTANTQYF
TRBJ2-3	NA	TRBV29-1	NA	TGCAGCGTTACTACCCTCGGGGGACTCACAGATACGCAGTATTTT	CSVTTLGGLTDTQYF
TRBJ2-6	NA	TRBV30	TRBD1	TGTGCCTGGAGCACCGGACAGGGGGCGATCTCTTCTGGGGCCAACGTCCTGACTTTC	CAWSTGQGAISSGANVLTF
TRBJ1-4	once	TRBV5-6	TRBD1	TGTGCCAGCAGCGTGGGACAGGGGCGTGAAAAACTGTTTTTT	CASSVGQGREKLFF
TRBJ2-6	NA	TRBV7-2	NA	TGTGCCAGCAGCTTAGCAGCTTTATCTGGGGCCAACGTCCTGACTTTC	CASSLAALSGANVLTF
TRBJ1-4	few	TRBV2	NA	TGTGCCAGCAGTGATCACAGAGTTAATGAAAAACTGTTTTTT	CASSDHRVNEKLFF
TRBJ2-2	NA	TRBV5-1	NA	TGCGCCAGCAGACCCAATTCAGGGGACTCGGGGGAGCTGTTTTTT	CASRPNSGDSGELFF
TRBJ2-3	NA	TRBV29-1	TRBD2	TGCAGCGTTGCTAGCGGGAGCGTCCCAGATACGCAGTATTTT	CSVASGSVPDTQYF
TRBJ2-3	NA	TRBV7-2	NA	TGTGCCAGCAGCTTAGCGCTAACCAGGGACAACAGCACAGATACGCAGTATTTT	CASSLALTRDNSTDTQYF
TRBJ2-5	few	TRBV29-1	NA	TGCAGCGTTAAAGAGGGTTCGGAGACCCAGTACTTC	CSVKEGSETQYF
TRBJ1-2	NA	TRBV4-2	NA	TGTGCCAGCGGGTCTAAGAGGGCTTTCGGGAACTATGGCTACACCTTC	CASGSKRAFGNYGYTF
TRBJ2-7	few	TRBV29-1	NA	TGCAGCGTTGGACGAGGGCACTACGAGCAGTACTTC	CSVGRGHYEQYF
TRBJ2-1	NA	TRBV29-1	NA	TGCAGCGTTGAATGGTTGCCAAATGAGCAGTTCTTC	CSVEWLPNEQFF
TRBJ2-2	few	TRBV7-6	NA	TGTGCCAGCAGCTTAAGCGGTACCGGGGAGCTGTTTTTT	CASSLSGTGELFF
TRBJ1-3	NA	TRBV23-1	TRBD1	TGCGCCAGCTCGAGGACAGGGGGTCCAGTAGGAGGAAACACCATATATTTT	CASSRTGGPVGGNTIYF
TRBJ2-7	few	TRBV7-2	TRBD1	TGTGCCAGCAGCAAACAGGGGAAACCCTACGAGCAGTACTTC	CASSKQGKPYEQYF
TRBJ1-1	NA	TRBV30	NA	TGTGCCTGGAGTGTTTTGGGGGGCACTGAAGCTTTCTTT	CAWSVLGGTEAFF
TRBJ2-5	NA	TRBV6-1	NA	TGTGCCAGCGCCCCTCACCCGGAGGGGGAGACCCAGTACTTC	CASAPHPEGETQYF
TRBJ2-1	NA	TRBV7-2	NA	TGTGCCAGCAGCTGGGAATTAAGGGGAAATGAGCAGTTCTTC	CASSWELRGNEQFF